The 8 T cell receptor beta chains given below trace back to one sample, sequenced in a study. Via MiXCR, TCRdb re-called the RT-PCR reads, giving one row per CDR3 protein. The sample records hundreds of thousands of distinct CDR3 sequences, 14% being singletons. Sequenced sample: memory CD4+ T cells from blood. These receptors all stem from a female donor in good health, serving as a healthy control.

This clonotype was picked up a small number of times. The rearrangement uses TRBV20-1 and TRBJ2-6; 7 bases match TRBD1. Germline lookup yields CDR1 DFQATT and CDR2 SNEGSKA (reference sequence). V was pared by 3 bases and J by 2 bases, with 4 bases of the junction left unmatched. This CDR3 has 15 amino acids. CDR3 nucleotide sequence: TGCAGTGCTAGGCCTACAGGGGCTGGGGCCAACGTCCTGACTTTC. Translation gives CSARPTGAGANVLTF.

The rearrangement joins TRBV7-8 to TRBJ1-1, with 7 bases that match TRBD1. This CDR3 contains 15 residues. Trimming cost V 1 base and J 5 bases; bases outside gene matches: 7. Per the germline V gene, CDR1 is SGHVS and CDR2 is FQNEAQ. The CDR3 sequence is CASSLVDRARTEAFF. The DNA of the CDR3 is TGTGCCAGCAGCTTAGTTGACAGGGCTCGGACTGAAGCTTTCTTT.

The chain is built from TRBV5-1 and TRBJ1-1; 9 bases agree with TRBD1. The CDR3 is 15 residues long. V was clipped by 0 bases and J by 7 bases; unmatched bases: 7. Germline assignment: CDR1 SGHRS and CDR2 YFSETQ. The DNA for the CDR3 is TGCGCCAGCAGCTTGGGGCCCGGGACAGGGTATGAAGCTTTCTTT. Encoded protein: CASSLGPGTGYEAFF. Looking up the rest from reference TRBV5-1 and TRBJ1-1 gives the full variable domain: KAGVTQTPRYLIKTRGQQVTLSCSPISGHRSVSWYQQTPGQGLQFLFEYFSETQRNKGNFPGRFSGRQFSNSRSEMNVSTLELGDSALYLCASSLGPGTGYEAFFGQGTRLTVV.

This clonotype appeared many times. This chain joins TRBV6-5 and TRBJ2-3; D ambiguous. CDR1 MNHEY and CDR2 SVGAGI come from the germline V gene. This CDR3 is built from 12 residues. Trimming shortened V by 6 bases and J by 4 bases, and 8 bases separated the two germline ends. CDR3 DNA sequence: TGTGCCAGCAGCAACGCAGCAGATACGCAGTATTTT. Protein sequence: CASSNAADTQYF.

This clonotype was seen many times. This sequence joins TRBV5-1 and TRBJ2-1; D remains ambiguous. CDR1 and CDR2 (germline): SGHRS, YFSETQ. Trimming left V 4 bases short and J 0 bases short, with 17 bases between. The CDR3 is 17 amino acids. CDR3 amino acids: CASSILGEEDSYNEQFF. The CDR3, as DNA: TGCGCCAGCAGCATTTTAGGCGAGGAAGACTCCTACAATGAGCAGTTCTTC.

The CDR3 sequence is CASSPLQGSGNQPQHF. The CDR3 coding sequence is TGTGCCAGCAGTCCTTTACAGGGATCGGGCAATCAGCCCCAGCATTTT. The gene calls are TRBV6-5 and TRBJ1-5, with D perhaps matching TRBD1 (6 bases). Germline V gene data show CDR1 as MNHEY and CDR2 as SVGAGI. This CDR3 has 16 amino acids. V lost 5 bases and J 2 bases, leaving 16 bases between the germline ends.

The rearrangement uses TRBV20-1 and TRBJ2-1, with 13 bases matching TRBD2. V gave up 1 base and J gave up 7 bases; unmatched junction bases: 4. CDR3 length equals 15 residues. CDR1 DFQATT and CDR2 SNEGSKA come from the germline V gene (reference sequence). The CDR3 DNA reads as TGCAGTGCTAGAGGCACTAGCGGGAGGGGTAATGAGCAGTTCTTC. Amino acid sequence: CSARGTSGRGNEQFF.

This clonotype was observed at least ten times. V is TRBV4-3 and J is TRBJ2-1; D may be TRBD2 (5 bases). CDR3 length: 16 residues. The V gene's germline CDR1 is LGHNA and CDR2 YSLEER. V lost 4 bases and J lost 3, with 16 bases in between. CDR3 DNA sequence: TGCGCCAGCAGCCCTTGGAGAGGGAATAACTACAATGAGCAGTTCTTC. This translates into CASSPWRGNNYNEQFF.